Listed below are T cell receptor beta chains from one sample, sequenced in a study of CD8 T cells in Susac syndrome. TCRdb independently ran MiXCR on the immunoSEQ multiplex PCR reads; one entry per CDR3 protein. This sample has more than 120,000 distinct CDR3 sequences, with roughly 95% found just once. Sequenced input: CD4+ T cells from PBMCs. All receptors derive from a human donor in good health. CDR3s include the opening cysteine and the closing phenylalanine or tryptophan. D genes are given only for firm matches. Rows give clone size only sometimes, using once, few, many, or a class for an expanded clone.

length: 14
V: TRBV2
J: TRBJ2-5
size: -
D: -
CDR3: CAANRGATQETQYF
DNA: TGTGCAGCTAACCGGGGGGCTACACAAGAGACCCAGTACTTC

length: 14
V: TRBV14
J: TRBJ2-2
size: -
D: -
CDR3: CASSPSRVTGELFF
DNA: TGTGCCAGCAGCCCTAGCAGGGTCACCGGGGAGCTATTTTTT

length: 12
V: TRBV27
J: TRBJ1-1
size: -
D: -
CDR3: CASSSANTEAFF
DNA: TGTGCCAGCAGTTCCGCGAACACTGAAGCTTTCTTT

length: 13
V: TRBV9
J: TRBJ2-4
size: -
D: -
CDR3: CASSVGMGDIQYF
DNA: TGTGCCAGCAGCGTCGGCATGGGAGACATTCAGTACTTC

length: 14
V: TRBV10-3
J: TRBJ1-3
size: -
D: -
CDR3: CATEGDYSGNTIYF
DNA: TGTGCCACCGAGGGGGATTACTCTGGAAACACCATATATTTT

length: 17
V: TRBV5-1
J: TRBJ2-6
size: once
D: TRBD1
CDR3: CATAYTPGGIGANVLTF
DNA: TGCGCCACCGCGTATACCCCAGGGGGAATTGGGGCCAACGTCCTGACTTTC

length: 15
V: TRBV6-2/TRBV6-3
J: TRBJ2-7
size: -
D: TRBD2
CDR3: CASSYSTSGFYEQYF
DNA: TGTGCCAGCAGTTACTCGACTAGCGGGTTCTACGAGCAGTACTTC

length: 12
V: TRBV29-1
J: TRBJ1-3
size: -
D: -
CDR3: CSGLGTGNTIYF
DNA: TGCAGCGGGTTGGGGACTGGAAACACCATATATTTT

length: 13
V: TRBV3-1
J: TRBJ1-5
size: -
D: -
CDR3: CASSQVSNQPQHF
DNA: TGTGCCAGCAGCCAGGTCAGCAATCAGCCCCAGCATTTT

length: 10
V: TRBV6-1
J: TRBJ1-1
size: -
D: -
CDR3: CASSRAAAFF
DNA: TGTGCCAGCAGCCGAGCGGCGGCTTTCTTT

length: 14
V: TRBV5-1
J: TRBJ1-1
size: -
D: -
CDR3: CASSLAEGRTEAFF
DNA: TGCGCCAGCAGCTTGGCGGAGGGTCGCACTGAAGCTTTCTTT

length: 16
V: TRBV6-4
J: TRBJ2-5
size: -
D: TRBD2
CDR3: CASSERGTSGKETQYF
DNA: TGTGCCAGCAGTGAGCGAGGGACTAGCGGGAAGGAGACCCAGTACTTC

length: 16
V: TRBV4-1
J: TRBJ2-7
size: -
D: TRBD1
CDR3: CASSQQQGAISYEQYF
DNA: TGCGCCAGCAGTCAACAACAGGGGGCCATTTCCTACGAGCAGTACTTC

length: 13
V: TRBV27
J: TRBJ1-1
size: -
D: -
CDR3: CASKRAQYTEAFF
DNA: TGTGCCAGCAAAAGGGCGCAATACACTGAAGCTTTCTTT

length: 17
V: TRBV4-2
J: TRBJ2-5
size: -
D: TRBD2
CDR3: CASSQEGLAVYQETQYF
DNA: TGTGCCAGCAGCCAAGAGGGGCTAGCGGTTTACCAAGAGACCCAGTACTTC

length: 13
V: TRBV28
J: TRBJ2-7
size: few
D: TRBD1
CDR3: CASSLGQVYEQYF
DNA: TGTGCCAGCAGTTTAGGACAGGTCTACGAGCAGTACTTC

length: 16
V: TRBV9
J: TRBJ2-3
size: -
D: -
CDR3: CASSGTSGGQLDTQYF
DNA: TGTGCCAGCAGCGGAACTTCGGGGGGCCAACTGGATACGCAGTATTTT

length: 13
V: TRBV15
J: TRBJ2-2
size: -
D: -
CDR3: CATSPGLAGELFF
DNA: TGTGCCACCAGTCCTGGTCTCGCCGGGGAGCTGTTTTTT

length: 13
V: TRBV7-9
J: TRBJ2-5
size: -
D: -
CDR3: CASSFRAKETQYF
DNA: TGTGCCAGCAGCTTCCGTGCCAAAGAGACCCAGTACTTC

length: 12
V: TRBV19
J: TRBJ1-2
size: -
D: -
CDR3: CASSQQGVGYTF
DNA: TGTGCCAGTAGCCAACAGGGAGTTGGCTACACCTTC

length: 15
V: TRBV19
J: TRBJ1-5
size: -
D: TRBD1
CDR3: CASNDRGLGNQPQHF
DNA: TGTGCCAGTAATGACAGGGGGCTGGGGAATCAGCCCCAGCATTTT

length: 14
V: TRBV5-1
J: TRBJ1-3
size: -
D: -
CDR3: CASSPGYSGNTIYF
DNA: TGCGCCAGCAGCCCAGGTTACTCTGGAAACACCATATATTTT

length: 11
V: TRBV30
J: TRBJ2-3
size: -
D: TRBD2
CDR3: CAWRTSDTQYF
DNA: TGTGCCTGGCGGACTAGCGATACGCAGTATTTT

length: 13
V: TRBV18
J: TRBJ2-3
size: -
D: -
CDR3: CASSPPAGDTQYF
DNA: TGTGCCAGCTCACCACCGGCAGGAGATACGCAGTATTTT

length: 18
V: TRBV4-1
J: TRBJ2-5
size: -
D: -
CDR3: CASSPSLHVRQFQETQYF
DNA: TGCGCCAGCAGCCCGAGCCTGCACGTAAGACAGTTCCAAGAGACCCAGTACTTC

length: 14
V: TRBV2
J: TRBJ2-2
size: -
D: -
CDR3: CASTAERVTGELFF
DNA: TGTGCCAGCACCGCCGAGCGGGTGACCGGGGAGCTGTTTTTT

length: 16
V: TRBV25-1
J: TRBJ2-5
size: -
D: -
CDR3: CASRPDEGLGEETQYF
DNA: TGTGCCAGCAGACCGGACGAGGGCCTGGGCGAAGAGACCCAGTACTTC

length: 14
V: TRBV5-1
J: TRBJ2-3
size: -
D: -
CDR3: CASSDPGRTDTQYF
DNA: TGCGCCAGCAGTGACCCGGGCCGCACAGATACGCAGTATTTT

length: 14
V: TRBV15
J: TRBJ1-5
size: -
D: -
CDR3: CATSRDSSGAPQHF
DNA: TGTGCCACCAGCAGAGATAGTTCAGGCGCGCCCCAGCATTTT

length: 14
V: TRBV29-1
J: TRBJ1-1
size: -
D: -
CDR3: CSVWDSFLDTEAFF
DNA: TGCAGCGTATGGGACTCCTTCTTAGACACTGAAGCTTTCTTT

length: 14
V: TRBV5-5
J: TRBJ1-4
size: -
D: -
CDR3: CASSFATTNEKLFF
DNA: TGTGCCAGCAGCTTCGCAACAACTAATGAAAAACTGTTTTTT

length: 16
V: TRBV7-7
J: TRBJ1-2
size: -
D: -
CDR3: CASSLDVSGAGYGYTF
DNA: TGTGCTAGCAGCTTAGACGTTTCGGGGGCCGGCTATGGCTACACCTTC

length: 17
V: TRBV19
J: TRBJ2-1
size: -
D: TRBD1
CDR3: CASSTPHGQAHYNEQFF
DNA: TGTGCCAGTAGTACTCCCCATGGACAGGCCCATTACAATGAGCAGTTCTTC

length: 16
V: TRBV3-1
J: TRBJ2-7
size: -
D: TRBD2
CDR3: CASSQDLLAGVGEQYF
DNA: TGTGCCAGCAGCCAAGATCTTCTAGCGGGAGTTGGTGAGCAGTACTTC

length: 13
V: TRBV19
J: TRBJ1-2
size: -
D: -
CDR3: CASSRRQDLGYTF
DNA: TGTGCCAGTAGTAGAAGGCAGGACCTTGGCTACACCTTC

length: 12
V: TRBV5-1
J: TRBJ2-3
size: -
D: -
CDR3: CAKTVRSDTQYF
DNA: TGCGCCAAAACTGTCAGGTCAGATACGCAGTATTTT

length: 17
V: TRBV3-1
J: TRBJ2-7
size: -
D: TRBD2
CDR3: CASSLGGRGGSLGEQYF
DNA: TGTGCCAGCAGCCTGGGGGGGAGAGGCGGGAGCTTAGGCGAGCAGTACTTC

length: 13
V: TRBV30
J: TRBJ1-1
size: -
D: -
CDR3: CAWSVTANTEAFF
DNA: TGTGCCTGGAGTGTCACGGCCAACACTGAAGCTTTCTTT

length: 16
V: TRBV27
J: TRBJ2-3
size: once
D: -
CDR3: CASSLRGKRGTDTQYF
DNA: TGTGCCAGCAGTTTGCGAGGGAAGAGGGGCACAGATACGCAGTATTTT

length: 15
V: TRBV5-1
J: TRBJ2-1
size: -
D: -
CDR3: CASSLAQPDRDEQFF
DNA: TGCGCCAGCAGCTTGGCACAACCCGACCGCGATGAGCAGTTCTTC

length: 13
V: TRBV7-9
J: TRBJ2-1
size: -
D: -
CDR3: CASSLASYNEQFF
DNA: TGTGCCAGCAGCTTAGCCAGTTACAATGAGCAGTTCTTC